Listed below are T cell receptor beta chains from one sample, sequenced in a study of CD4 T cells in relation to SARS-CoV-2 and coronaviruses. These TCRs' antigens remain unknown. Assay used: immunoSEQ multiplex PCR; TCRdb lists only in-frame clones, some missing. The sample includes approximately 19,000 clones, about 80% seen only once; the top ten take approximately 16%. Material for sequencing was CD4+ T cells from PBMCs, cultured in vitro. The source of these receptors is a human donor in good health. The CDR3 runs from the conserved cysteine through the conserved F or W. The D gene is left open where the match is weak. Clone size is stated in some rows and not others, as once, few, many or a class when expanded.

j_call: TRBJ2-1; d_call: .; clone_size: .; v_call: TRBV5-6; cdr3_nt: TGTGCCAGCAGCCGGACCGGGACTGGCGACAATGAGCAGTTCTTC; cdr3_aa: CASSRTGTGDNEQFF
j_call: TRBJ2-1; d_call: .; clone_size: .; v_call: TRBV5-1; cdr3_nt: TGCGCCAGCAGCTTGGACTCTGGCGTCTCCTACAATGAGCAGTTCTTC; cdr3_aa: CASSLDSGVSYNEQFF
j_call: TRBJ2-7; d_call: .; clone_size: .; v_call: TRBV3-1/TRBV3-2; cdr3_nt: TGTGCCAGCAGCCCGGGACCGAAGAACTACGAGCAGTACTTC; cdr3_aa: CASSPGPKNYEQYF
j_call: TRBJ1-2; d_call: .; clone_size: few; v_call: TRBV4-1; cdr3_nt: TGCGCCAGCAGCCAAGTCGACACTAACTATGGCTACACCTTC; cdr3_aa: CASSQVDTNYGYTF
j_call: TRBJ2-5; d_call: .; clone_size: .; v_call: TRBV7-8; cdr3_nt: TGTGCCAGCAGCTCTTTGGACGGTTGGGGGGAGACCCAGTACTTC; cdr3_aa: CASSSLDGWGETQYF
j_call: TRBJ2-1; d_call: .; clone_size: .; v_call: TRBV6-2/TRBV6-3; cdr3_nt: TGTGCCAGCAGTTACGCAGGCCAAAGATCCCTCAATGAGCAGTTCTTC; cdr3_aa: CASSYAGQRSLNEQFF
j_call: TRBJ1-1; d_call: .; clone_size: .; v_call: TRBV4-2; cdr3_nt: TGTGCCAGCAGCCCCCGCGGCCAGTTGAACACTGAAGCTTTCTTT; cdr3_aa: CASSPRGQLNTEAFF
j_call: TRBJ2-5; d_call: TRBD1; clone_size: .; v_call: TRBV28; cdr3_nt: TGTGCCAGCAGTTTATACCGGGACAGGGTTAATTGGGAGACCCAGTACTTC; cdr3_aa: CASSLYRDRVNWETQYF
j_call: TRBJ2-2; d_call: .; clone_size: .; v_call: TRBV19; cdr3_nt: TGTGCCAGTAGTATTGGCAGCCACGGGGAGCTGTTTTTT; cdr3_aa: CASSIGSHGELFF
j_call: TRBJ2-7; d_call: .; clone_size: .; v_call: TRBV20-1; cdr3_nt: TGCAGTGCTACCTCTGGGGACGAGCAGTACTTC; cdr3_aa: CSATSGDEQYF
j_call: TRBJ1-6; d_call: .; clone_size: once; v_call: TRBV3-1/TRBV3-2; cdr3_nt: TGTGCCAGCAGGGAGGGAAATTCACCCCTCCACTTT; cdr3_aa: CASREGNSPLHF
j_call: TRBJ1-6; d_call: .; clone_size: .; v_call: TRBV15; cdr3_nt: TGTGCCACCAGCAGAGATTCACGGCCGGAGTCACCCCTCCACTTT; cdr3_aa: CATSRDSRPESPLHF
j_call: TRBJ2-7; d_call: .; clone_size: once; v_call: TRBV6-5; cdr3_nt: TGTGCCGCGAGGGCTCTAGGGGGGAGTTATTACGAGCAGTACTTC; cdr3_aa: CAARALGGSYYEQYF
j_call: TRBJ1-1; d_call: TRBD1; clone_size: .; v_call: TRBV5-1; cdr3_nt: TGCGCCAGCAGCTTGGGGGGACAGGGGGCCACTGAAGCTTTCTTT; cdr3_aa: CASSLGGQGATEAFF
j_call: TRBJ1-5; d_call: .; clone_size: once; v_call: TRBV27; cdr3_nt: TGTGCCAGCACCCCAGGTGGTCCCGGTCAGCCCCAGCATTTT; cdr3_aa: CASTPGGPGQPQHF
j_call: TRBJ1-1; d_call: .; clone_size: once; v_call: TRBV29-1; cdr3_nt: TGCAGCGTTGGCCAGGGGAGCACTGAAGCTTTCTTT; cdr3_aa: CSVGQGSTEAFF
j_call: TRBJ1-4; d_call: .; clone_size: .; v_call: TRBV30; cdr3_nt: TGTGCCTGGAGTGTAGGGGACGAGACTAATGAAAAACTGTTTTTT; cdr3_aa: CAWSVGDETNEKLFF
j_call: TRBJ1-3; d_call: .; clone_size: .; v_call: TRBV18; cdr3_nt: TGTGCCAGCTCACCACCTTTCGCTGGGAACACCATATATTTT; cdr3_aa: CASSPPFAGNTIYF
j_call: TRBJ2-3; d_call: TRBD2; clone_size: .; v_call: TRBV18; cdr3_nt: TGTGCCAGCTCCCTTACTAGCGGGATCACAGATACGCAGTATTTT; cdr3_aa: CASSLTSGITDTQYF
j_call: TRBJ2-6; d_call: .; clone_size: .; v_call: TRBV5-1; cdr3_nt: TGCGCCAGCGGGCCGGTCGGGGCCAACGTCCTGACTTTC; cdr3_aa: CASGPVGANVLTF
j_call: TRBJ1-4; d_call: .; clone_size: .; v_call: TRBV15; cdr3_nt: TGTGCCACCAGCAGGGAGGGTTTTCTGGGTGAAAAACTGTTTTTT; cdr3_aa: CATSREGFLGEKLFF
j_call: TRBJ2-3; d_call: .; clone_size: .; v_call: TRBV19; cdr3_nt: TGTGCCAGTAGTATAGCTGAGGGGTGGGGCACAGATACGCAGTATTTT; cdr3_aa: CASSIAEGWGTDTQYF
j_call: TRBJ2-5; d_call: .; clone_size: .; v_call: TRBV18; cdr3_nt: TGTGCCAGCTCACCACCGACGGGAGCGGGTGAGACCCAGTACTTC; cdr3_aa: CASSPPTGAGETQYF
j_call: TRBJ1-1; d_call: .; clone_size: .; v_call: TRBV9; cdr3_nt: TGTGCCAGCAGCCCCGACACGGGGAACACTGAAGCTTTCTTT; cdr3_aa: CASSPDTGNTEAFF
j_call: TRBJ2-1; d_call: .; clone_size: .; v_call: TRBV29-1; cdr3_nt: TGCAGCGTCGTTAACTCCTTGCCGGGTAACGGTGACAATGAGCAGTTCTTC; cdr3_aa: CSVVNSLPGNGDNEQFF
j_call: TRBJ1-6; d_call: TRBD1; clone_size: .; v_call: TRBV15; cdr3_nt: TGTGCCACCAGCACGGGACAGGGGGCGCGTGTATACAATTCACCCCTCCACTTT; cdr3_aa: CATSTGQGARVYNSPLHF
j_call: TRBJ2-3; d_call: TRBD1; clone_size: .; v_call: TRBV24-1; cdr3_nt: TGTGCCACCAGTGATTTGCAGGGGGACACAGATACGCAGTATTTT; cdr3_aa: CATSDLQGDTDTQYF
j_call: TRBJ2-3; d_call: .; clone_size: .; v_call: TRBV24-1; cdr3_nt: TGTGCCACCAGTGATTACTCGGGACCGACCACAGATACGCAGTATTTT; cdr3_aa: CATSDYSGPTTDTQYF
j_call: TRBJ2-2; d_call: .; clone_size: .; v_call: TRBV6-5; cdr3_nt: TGTGCCAGGCCGTTTGTGGGGGCGGCCGGGGAGCTGTTTTTT; cdr3_aa: CARPFVGAAGELFF
j_call: TRBJ2-3; d_call: TRBD1; clone_size: .; v_call: TRBV29-1; cdr3_nt: TGCAGCGTGACCGGACAGGGAACAGATACGCAGTATTTT; cdr3_aa: CSVTGQGTDTQYF
j_call: TRBJ2-2; d_call: .; clone_size: .; v_call: TRBV28; cdr3_nt: TGTGCCAGCAGACCACCCGCAGTGAACACCGGGGAGCTGTTTTTT; cdr3_aa: CASRPPAVNTGELFF
j_call: TRBJ2-7; d_call: TRBD1; clone_size: .; v_call: TRBV18; cdr3_nt: TGTGCCAGCTCACCAGCGGGACAGGGTGGTAGGTACGAGCAGTACTTC; cdr3_aa: CASSPAGQGGRYEQYF
j_call: TRBJ1-1; d_call: .; clone_size: .; v_call: TRBV6-6; cdr3_nt: TGTGCCAGCAGCCAGCGAGGGAAAAAGGTAGCTTTCTTT; cdr3_aa: CASSQRGKKVAFF
j_call: TRBJ2-1; d_call: .; clone_size: few; v_call: TRBV6-4; cdr3_nt: TGTGCCAGCAGCGCCGGGGGGCCCTACAATGAGCAGTTCTTC; cdr3_aa: CASSAGGPYNEQFF
j_call: TRBJ1-1; d_call: TRBD1; clone_size: .; v_call: TRBV30; cdr3_nt: TGTGCCTGGCAGGGGGCTACTGAAGCTTTCTTT; cdr3_aa: CAWQGATEAFF
j_call: TRBJ2-3; d_call: .; clone_size: .; v_call: TRBV5-1; cdr3_nt: TGCGCCAGCAGCGGGACGGGGGGCACAGATACGCAGTATTTT; cdr3_aa: CASSGTGGTDTQYF
j_call: TRBJ2-7; d_call: .; clone_size: few; v_call: TRBV7-9; cdr3_nt: TGTGCCAGCAGCTTAGGACAGGACGGAGACGAGCAGTACTTC; cdr3_aa: CASSLGQDGDEQYF
j_call: TRBJ1-2; d_call: .; clone_size: .; v_call: TRBV30; cdr3_nt: TGTGCCTGGAGTGTGATTTCTAACTATGGCTACACCTTC; cdr3_aa: CAWSVISNYGYTF
j_call: TRBJ2-7; d_call: TRBD1; clone_size: once; v_call: TRBV18; cdr3_nt: TGTGCCAGCTCGTATCAGGACAGGGCCTACGAGCAGTACTTC; cdr3_aa: CASSYQDRAYEQYF
j_call: TRBJ2-2; d_call: .; clone_size: .; v_call: TRBV4-2; cdr3_nt: TGTGCCAGCACCTCTCAGGGGAGCTTAAATACCGGGGAGCTGTTTTTT; cdr3_aa: CASTSQGSLNTGELFF
j_call: TRBJ2-1; d_call: .; clone_size: .; v_call: TRBV11-2; cdr3_nt: TGTGCCAGCAGCTGGTCCCTGGGGGCGAATGAGCAGTTCTTC; cdr3_aa: CASSWSLGANEQFF
j_call: TRBJ2-1; d_call: .; clone_size: few; v_call: TRBV18; cdr3_nt: TGTGCCAGCTCACCACCAGGGGGTGGATCTCTTGAGCAGTTCTTC; cdr3_aa: CASSPPGGGSLEQFF
j_call: TRBJ2-5; d_call: TRBD2; clone_size: .; v_call: TRBV7-3; cdr3_nt: TGTGCCAGCAGCTTAAAGGGAGGGGAGACCCAGTACTTC; cdr3_aa: CASSLKGGETQYF
j_call: TRBJ2-1; d_call: .; clone_size: once; v_call: TRBV2; cdr3_nt: TGTGCCAGACAGCGAGGTTACAATGAGCAGTTCTTC; cdr3_aa: CARQRGYNEQFF
j_call: TRBJ2-1; d_call: TRBD2; clone_size: .; v_call: TRBV30; cdr3_nt: TGTGCCTGGAGCCTCGGGACTAGCGGGAGGGCCGAGGAGTTCTTC; cdr3_aa: CAWSLGTSGRAEEFF
j_call: TRBJ2-3; d_call: TRBD2; clone_size: .; v_call: TRBV5-6; cdr3_nt: TGTGCCAGCAGCGGAACGGGACTAGCGGGAACCGGCACAGATACGCAGTATTTT; cdr3_aa: CASSGTGLAGTGTDTQYF
j_call: TRBJ1-5; d_call: .; clone_size: once; v_call: TRBV6-6; cdr3_nt: TGTGCCAGCAGCAAGAGCCTGAATCAGCCCCAGCATTTT; cdr3_aa: CASSKSLNQPQHF
j_call: TRBJ1-1; d_call: .; clone_size: .; v_call: TRBV30; cdr3_nt: TGTGCCTGGAGATTCGGACGGTTGAACACTGAAGCTTTCTTT; cdr3_aa: CAWRFGRLNTEAFF
j_call: TRBJ2-7; d_call: .; clone_size: .; v_call: TRBV6-5; cdr3_nt: TGTGCCAGCTTCGAGGGCGCCTACGAGCAGTACTTC; cdr3_aa: CASFEGAYEQYF
j_call: TRBJ2-7; d_call: TRBD2; clone_size: .; v_call: TRBV6-1; cdr3_nt: TGTGCCAGCAGTGGGTCGGGACTAGCGGGATCCCCATTATCGGAGCAGTACTTC; cdr3_aa: CASSGSGLAGSPLSEQYF
j_call: TRBJ2-5; d_call: .; clone_size: .; v_call: TRBV10-3; cdr3_nt: TGTGCCATTACAACAGGGATCCAAGAGACCCAGTACTTC; cdr3_aa: CAITTGIQETQYF
j_call: TRBJ2-1; d_call: .; clone_size: .; v_call: TRBV25-1; cdr3_nt: TGTGCCAGCAGTGAATATGCGGAGGTGGGGTATGAGCAGTTCTTC; cdr3_aa: CASSEYAEVGYEQFF
j_call: TRBJ2-4; d_call: .; clone_size: .; v_call: TRBV6-5; cdr3_nt: TGTGCCAGCACAAAGGGGCTCGAAAACATTCAGTACTTC; cdr3_aa: CASTKGLENIQYF
j_call: TRBJ2-7; d_call: TRBD1; clone_size: few; v_call: TRBV2; cdr3_nt: TGTGCCAGCAGGGCGGACAGGGGGGAATACTACGAGCAGTACTTC; cdr3_aa: CASRADRGEYYEQYF
j_call: TRBJ1-2; d_call: TRBD1; clone_size: .; v_call: TRBV6-5; cdr3_nt: TGTGCCAGCACCCTAGGACAGGGAGGGGGTTATGGCTACACCTTC; cdr3_aa: CASTLGQGGGYGYTF
j_call: TRBJ2-1; d_call: .; clone_size: .; v_call: TRBV19; cdr3_nt: TGTGCCAGTAGCACGGACTGGGGACCTTCTGGGAAGCAGTTCTTC; cdr3_aa: CASSTDWGPSGKQFF
j_call: TRBJ2-3; d_call: TRBD1; clone_size: .; v_call: TRBV3-1/TRBV3-2; cdr3_nt: TGTGCCAGCAGCCAAGTTGGGGGACAGGGATTTGATACGCAGTATTTT; cdr3_aa: CASSQVGGQGFDTQYF
j_call: TRBJ1-1; d_call: .; clone_size: .; v_call: TRBV19; cdr3_nt: TGTGCCAGTAGTACACCCACTGGGCTGAACACTGAAGCTTTCTTT; cdr3_aa: CASSTPTGLNTEAFF
j_call: TRBJ1-2; d_call: TRBD1; clone_size: .; v_call: TRBV3-1/TRBV3-2; cdr3_nt: TGTGCCAGCAGGCTGACAGGGTATGGCTACACCTTC; cdr3_aa: CASRLTGYGYTF
j_call: TRBJ2-2; d_call: .; clone_size: .; v_call: TRBV19; cdr3_nt: TGTGCCAGTAGGCCTAGCAGCGTCGCCGGGGAGCTGTTTTTT; cdr3_aa: CASRPSSVAGELFF